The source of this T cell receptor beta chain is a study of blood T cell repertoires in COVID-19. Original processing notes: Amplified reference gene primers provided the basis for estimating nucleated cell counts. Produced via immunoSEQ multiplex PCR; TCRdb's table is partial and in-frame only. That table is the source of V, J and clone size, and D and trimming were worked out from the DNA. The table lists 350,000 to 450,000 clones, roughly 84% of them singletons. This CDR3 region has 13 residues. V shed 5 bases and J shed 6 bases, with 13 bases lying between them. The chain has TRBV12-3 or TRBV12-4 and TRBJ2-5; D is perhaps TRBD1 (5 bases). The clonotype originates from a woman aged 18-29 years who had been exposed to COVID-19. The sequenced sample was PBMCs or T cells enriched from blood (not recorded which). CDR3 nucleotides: TGTGCCAGCAGTCAGGGCAGTATGAAGACCCAGTACTTC. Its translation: CASSQGSMKTQYF.